The 32 T cell receptor beta chains in this list originate from one sample, sequenced in a study of blood T cell repertoires in COVID-19. Produced via immunoSEQ multiplex PCR; TCRdb's table is partial and in-frame only. The sample contains about 140,000 clones, around 85% of which appear only once. Sequenced material: peripheral blood. The origin of the receptors is a human donor in a cohort sampled during active COVID-19.

CDR3 in amino acids: CASTRSTNTEAFF. As DNA, the CDR3 is TGTGCCAGCACCAGAAGTACGAACACTGAAGCTTTCTTT. The J gene is TRBJ1-1, the V gene TRBV7-2, with no clear D. The CDR3 extends over 13 amino acids. The V and J ends lost 7 bases and 1 base respectively, with 10 bases between them. The germline gives CDR1 SGHTA, CDR2 FQGNSA.

This clone has a single count. The chain is built from TRBV28 and TRBJ1-4; 7 nucleotides agree with TRBD1. There are 12 residues in the CDR3. The V segment lost 6 bases and the J segment 12 bases; nucleotides outside the gene matches: 7. Per the germline V gene, CDR1 is MDHEN and CDR2 is SYDVKM. The CDR3 DNA reads TGTGCCAGCAGGATACAGGGGAGGCAACTGTTTTTT. This encodes CASRIQGRQLFF.

This clone was detected once. The V call is TRBV5-5, the J call TRBJ1-4; unclear D gene. Germline CDR1 SGHKS, CDR2 YYEKEE (reference sequence). The CDR3 is 14 residues long. Trimming left V 4 bases short and J 8 bases short, with 15 bases between. As DNA, the CDR3 is TGTGCCAGCAGCCCGATGGGCAGTCAGGAAAAACTGTTTTTT. Protein sequence: CASSPMGSQEKLFF.

The V gene is TRBV6-2 or TRBV6-3, the J gene TRBJ1-4; 8 bases match TRBD1. Germline V lookup: CDR1 MNHEY, CDR2 SVGEGT. Trimming removed 6 bases from V and 8 bases from J; junction bases left unmatched: 11. The CDR3 is 15 amino acids. The CDR3 reads CASSPAQGAQEKLFF. The CDR3 DNA reads TGTGCCAGCAGCCCAGCCCAGGGGGCGCAAGAAAAACTGTTTTTT.

V and J are TRBV20-1 and TRBJ2-7; D is possibly TRBD2 (5 bases). The CDR3 runs 12 residues. CDR1 DFQATT and CDR2 SNEGSKA come from the germline V gene (reference sequence). Trimming shortened V by 3 bases and J by 2 bases, and 8 bases separated the two germline ends. The CDR3 nucleotides read TGCAGTGCTAGTGGACTTGCCTACGAGCAGTACTTC. Amino acid sequence: CSASGLAYEQYF.

The chain carries TRBV7-2 and TRBJ2-5; the match to TRBD2 covers 9 bases. This CDR3 is built from 17 residues. CDR1 is SGHTA, CDR2 FQGNSA, per germline. The V and J ends lost 5 bases and 0 bases, in that order; junction bases with no gene match: 10. The CDR3 sequence is CASSPPRLAGYQETQYF. DNA for the CDR3: TGTGCCAGCAGCCCCCCCCGGCTAGCGGGGTACCAAGAGACCCAGTACTTC.

The V call is TRBV3-1 (or the pseudogene TRBV3-2), the J call TRBJ2-6, with 11 bases lining up with TRBD2. Germline loops: CDR1 LGHDT, CDR2 YNNKEL (reference sequence). The CDR3 length is 20 residues. The V and J ends lost 5 bases and 0 bases, in that order; junction bases with no gene match: 12. The CDR3 protein is CASSFGLAGAGASGANVLTF. The CDR3 nucleotides read TGTGCCAGCAGCTTCGGACTAGCGGGCGCGGGGGCCTCTGGGGCCAACGTCCTGACTTTC.

Regarding this clone: Germline is not matched at one junction end, which may reflect a read error. This rearrangement joins TRBV7-7 to TRBJ2-1; 8 nucleotides agree with TRBD2. CDR1 and CDR2 from the germline V gene are SSHAT and FNYEAQ (reference sequence). The CDR3 totals 21 residues. The chain's CDR3 is CASTPGGSLANVIRVYNEQFF. In DNA, the CDR3 is TGTGCTAGCACCCCGGGGGGGAGCTTAGCGAACGTTATCAGGGTCTACAATGAGCAGTTCTTC.

The chain uses TRBV7-3 and TRBJ2-3; D is possibly TRBD2 (6 bases). The CDR3 totals 16 residues. CDR1 and CDR2 from the germline V gene are SGHTA and FQGTGA. The V end was cut by 5 bases, the J end by 2 bases, with 17 bases between. CDR3 coding DNA: TGTGCCAGCAGCCAGGAGGGGAAACTAAACACAGATACGCAGTATTTT. As protein: CASSQEGKLNTDTQYF.

CDR3 protein: CASSPLQGNEQFF. The CDR3, as DNA: TGTGCCAGCTCACCGCTACAGGGTAATGAGCAGTTCTTC. This chain connects TRBV18 to TRBJ2-1; tentatively, D is TRBD1 (6 bases). The CDR3 covers 13 residues. Trimming cost V 3 bases and J 7 bases, with 10 bases left between them. Germline assignment: CDR1 KGHSH and CDR2 LQKENI.

The rearrangement joins TRBV19 to TRBJ1-1, with D unresolved. There are 13 residues in the CDR3. The germline V and J ends were trimmed by 5 bases and 2 bases, with 9 bases remaining between them. The germline V gene encodes CDR1 LNHDA and CDR2 SQIVND (reference sequence). Here the CDR3 DNA reads TGTGCCAGTAGTTTCACAGCAAACACTGAAGCTTTCTTT. It codes for CASSFTANTEAFF.

The V gene is TRBV10-3, the J gene TRBJ2-1; 9 bases are shared with TRBD1. CDR1 is ENHRY, CDR2 SYGVKD, per germline. V trimming: 7 bases; J trimming: 1 base; junction bases outside the gene matches: 5. CDR3 length: 15 residues. The CDR3 bases are TGTGCCATCATGGGGGGACAGGGTTCCTACAATGAGCAGTTCTTC. This encodes CAIMGGQGSYNEQFF.

V gene TRBV7-3 combines with J gene TRBJ2-1, with 7 bases lining up with TRBD1. The CDR3 runs to 15 residues. Germline CDR1 reads SGHTA; CDR2 reads FQGTGA. V lost 1 base to trimming and J lost 5 bases; unmatched junction nucleotides: 5. The CDR3 protein is CASSLNRGRDNEQFF. CDR3 in DNA: TGTGCCAGCAGCTTAAACAGGGGTCGGGACAATGAGCAGTTCTTC. Drawing the rest from reference TRBV7-3 and TRBJ2-1, the complete variable domain is GAGVSQTPSNKVTEKGKYVELRCDPISGHTALYWYRQSLGQGPEFLIYFQGTGAADDSGLPNDRFFAVRPEGSVSTLKIQRTERGDSAVYLCASSLNRGRDNEQFFGPGTRLTVL.

This chain connects TRBV2 to TRBJ2-7; TRBD2 matches at 13 bases. The germline CDR1 and CDR2 sequences are SNHLY and FYNNEI. The CDR3 is made up of 14 amino acids. V gave up 6 bases and J gave up 4 bases; unmatched junction bases: 3. The CDR3 loop reads CASSGTSGTYEQYF. DNA for the CDR3: TGTGCCAGCAGCGGGACTAGCGGGACTTACGAGCAGTACTTC. Based on the CDR3 plus reference TRBV2 and TRBJ2-7, the full variable domain is EPEVTQTPSHQVTQMGQEVILRCVPISNHLYFYWYRQILGQKVEFLVSFYNNEISEKSEIFDDQFSVERPDGSNFTLKIRSTKLEDSAMYFCASSGTSGTYEQYFGPGTRLTVT.

This clone was seen more than once but under ten times. The V call is TRBV10-3, the J call TRBJ2-7; 10 bases agree with TRBD2. This CDR3 region has 14 residues. V trimming: 10 bases; J trimming: 6 bases; junction bases outside the gene matches: 12. From germline, CDR1 is ENHRY and CDR2 SYGVKD. In DNA, the CDR3 is TGTGCCACCGGACAGCTAGCGGGAGAGAGCGAGCAGTACTTC. Translated, it gives CATGQLAGESEQYF.

The chain joins TRBV11-3 to TRBJ2-7, with 11 nucleotides matching TRBD2. The germline V gene has CDR1 SGHNT and CDR2 YENEEA. The CDR3 consists of 15 residues. Losses at the gene ends were 2 bases for V and 7 bases for J; bases not matched to a gene: 7. CDR3 region: CASSLRLAGGGEQYF. The CDR3 DNA reads as TGTGCCAGCAGCTTAAGGCTAGCGGGAGGTGGTGAGCAGTACTTC. The entire variable domain, with the rest obtained from reference TRBV11-3 and TRBJ2-7, is as follows: EAGVVQSPRYKIIEKKQPVAFWCNPISGHNTLYWYLQNLGQGPELLIRYENEEAVDDSQLPKDRFSAERLKGVDSTLKIQPAELGDSAVYLCASSLRLAGGGEQYFGPGTRLTVT.

The chain has TRBV9 and TRBJ1-2, with a tentative D call TRBD1 (6 bases). V was shortened by 0 bases and J by 8 bases, with 14 bases between the two germline ends. CDR3 length: 14 residues. Germline lookup yields CDR1 SGDLS and CDR2 YYNGEE. The CDR3 is CASSVEGGAGGYTF. Here the CDR3 DNA reads TGTGCCAGCAGCGTAGAAGGGGGGGCTGGAGGCTACACCTTC.

The rearrangement uses TRBV2 and TRBJ2-7; 11 bases map to TRBD1. Germline V gene data show CDR1 as SNHLY and CDR2 as FYNNEI. The CDR3 runs to 15 residues. Trimming cost V 3 bases and J 2 bases; bases outside gene matches: 3. The CDR3 loop reads CASSDGGQGAYEQYF. In DNA form, the CDR3 reads TGTGCCAGCAGTGATGGGGGACAGGGGGCCTACGAGCAGTACTTC.

This clone was recorded a few times. This sequence joins TRBV6-6 and TRBJ2-6, with D perhaps TRBD1 (5 bases). The V end was cut by 2 bases, the J end by 0 bases, with 8 bases between. Germline V gene lookup returns CDR1 MNHNY and CDR2 SVGAGI (reference sequence). CDR3 size: 16 residues. The CDR3: CASSYRTLSGANVLTF. The CDR3, as DNA: TGTGCCAGCAGTTACAGGACACTCTCTGGGGCCAACGTCCTGACTTTC.

The genes are TRBV7-3 and TRBJ2-7, with 7 bases fitting TRBD1. V shed 2 bases and J 3 bases; nucleotides not matched to a gene: 7. Germline V gives CDR1 SGHTA, CDR2 FQGTGA. The CDR3 is 15 residues long. CDR3: CASSLDGTEHYEQYF. DNA for the CDR3: TGTGCCAGCAGCTTAGATGGGACAGAGCACTACGAGCAGTACTTC.

The chain employs TRBV20-1 and TRBJ1-5; no clear D. The CDR3 runs 12 residues. V was pared by 3 bases and J by 6 bases, with 9 bases between. Germline loops: CDR1 DFQATT, CDR2 SNEGSKA (reference sequence). CDR3 residues: CSASPRGQPQHF. The CDR3 DNA reads TGCAGTGCTAGTCCTCGCGGTCAGCCCCAGCATTTT.

This clone was recorded once. The chain combines TRBV5-1 with TRBJ1-1, with TRBD1 matching 7 bases. Germline CDR1 and CDR2: SGHRS and YFSETQ. This CDR3 comprises 14 residues. V shed 4 bases and J 4 bases; nucleotides not matched to a gene: 7. The DNA of the CDR3 is TGCGCCAGCAGCGTGACAGGGCCACGCACTGAAGCTTTCTTT. Protein: CASSVTGPRTEAFF.

V is TRBV6-5 and J is TRBJ2-7; D unresolved. Between the trimmed V and J ends, which lost 6 bases and 0 bases, there was a span of 9 bases. The CDR3 consists of 13 residues. The germline V gene has CDR1 MNHEY and CDR2 SVGAGI. The CDR3 region has the DNA TGTGCCAGCAGCCGTGACACCTCCTACGAGCAGTACTTC. Translation: CASSRDTSYEQYF.

The rearrangement links TRBV6-6 to TRBJ1-1; 7 bases fit TRBD1. Germline lookup yields CDR1 MNHNY and CDR2 SVGAGI (reference sequence). This CDR3 spans 15 amino acids. Trimming removed 4 bases from V and 5 bases from J; junction bases left unmatched: 10. CDR3 amino acids: CASSSRGQRDTEAFF. The DNA of the CDR3 is TGTGCCAGCAGTTCAAGGGGACAGAGGGATACTGAAGCTTTCTTT.

The V and J genes are TRBV6-4 and TRBJ2-5; D gene uncertain. V was cut by 4 bases and J by 6 bases, with 3 bases left in between. The CDR3 totals 10 residues. Per the germline V gene, CDR1 is MRHNA and CDR2 is SNTAGT. The CDR3 spells CASSVKTQYF. For the CDR3, the DNA is TGTGCCAGCAGTGTAAAGACCCAGTACTTC.

V and J are TRBV12-3 or TRBV12-4 and TRBJ1-1; the D is unclear. Trimming shortened V by 5 bases and J by 3 bases, and 7 bases separated the two germline ends. The CDR3 is 12 amino acids. Here the CDR3 DNA reads TGTGCCAGCAGTCCCTTTTACACTGAAGCTTTCTTT. Translating it yields CASSPFYTEAFF.

This clone has only a few counts. This rearrangement joins TRBV2 to TRBJ1-2, with D possibly being TRBD1 (6 bases). The length of the CDR3 is 13 residues. Germline values: CDR1 SNHLY, CDR2 FYNNEI. V gave up 8 bases and J gave up 3 bases, with 13 bases separating them. This CDR3 reads CASLGGGDYGYTF. The CDR3 DNA reads as TGTGCCAGCCTGGGAGGGGGTGACTATGGCTACACCTTC.

The chain couples TRBV28 to TRBJ1-6, with 8 nucleotides matching TRBD1. Trimming cost V 5 bases and J 5 bases; bases outside gene matches: 17. The germline V gene has CDR1 MDHEN and CDR2 SYDVKM. There are 19 residues in the CDR3. The CDR3, as DNA: TGTGCCAGCAGTATGACGGGTGGACAGGGAAATGTAGATAATTCACCCCTCCACTTT. It translates to CASSMTGGQGNVDNSPLHF.

V usage is TRBV27 and J usage is TRBJ2-7; D unresolved. Germline CDR1 reads MNHEY; CDR2 reads SMNVEV (reference sequence). This CDR3 contains 13 residues. Trimming pared 3 bases from V and 2 bases from J, leaving 8 bases between. The CDR3 sequence is CASSLGSPYEQYF. The CDR3 bases are TGTGCCAGCAGTTTGGGCAGTCCCTACGAGCAGTACTTC.

The chain couples TRBV28 to TRBJ1-2; 12 bases agree with TRBD1. V was pared by 6 bases and J by 6 bases, with 8 bases of the junction left unmatched. This CDR3 has 15 amino acids. Per germline, CDR1 MDHEN and CDR2 SYDVKM. The CDR3 DNA sequence: TGTGCCAGCAGCCCCGGGACAGGGGGCCGGGATGGCTACACCTTC. This translates into CASSPGTGGRDGYTF.

The genes are TRBV10-3 and TRBJ2-3; the match to TRBD2 covers 7 bases. This CDR3 has 16 amino acids. Germline CDR1 and CDR2: ENHRY and SYGVKD. V gave up 4 bases and J gave up 0 bases; unmatched junction bases: 7. CDR3 sequence reads: CAISGGGRGSTDTQYF. In nucleotides, the CDR3 is TGTGCCATCAGTGGGGGCGGGCGGGGGAGCACAGATACGCAGTATTTT.

This clone has a single count. The chain employs TRBV3-1 (or the pseudogene TRBV3-2) and TRBJ1-1; D perhaps matches TRBD1 (5 bases). Germline CDR1 reads LGHDT; CDR2 reads YNNKEL (reference sequence). The CDR3 is 13 residues long. Trimming took off 6 bases at V and 6 bases at J, with 14 bases between the two ends. This CDR3 reads CASSWTRGAEAFF. The CDR3 DNA follows: TGTGCCAGCAGTTGGACCCGGGGGGCTGAAGCTTTCTTT.